This entry describes one T cell receptor beta chain. The ends were cut back, 3 bases at V and 5 bases at J, with 14 bases in the middle. Germline V CDR1 and CDR2: MNHEY, SMNVEV (reference sequence). This CDR3 region has 15 residues. The data are from a study of shared clonotypes between healthy human individuals. Repertoires were generated with immunoSEQ multiplex PCR, while TCRdb's copy carries only in-frame clones and drops some. The repertoire holds around 2.5 million clones, with roughly 93% as singletons. The receptor's source is a man between 18 and 29 years old in good health. Some clones in this sample may be carry-over from other donors' samples. Material for sequencing was naive CD4+ T cells from PBMCs. As to subset: CD45RA+ positively selected. The chain recombines TRBV27 with TRBJ2-1, with D possibly matching TRBD2 (6 bases). DNA for the CDR3: TGTGCCAGCAGTTTGTGGAGGGGAAGCCACAATGAGCAGTTCTTC. Translated: CASSLWRGSHNEQFF.